The T cell receptor beta chain described here comes from a study of tumor and adjacent non-tumor tissue in lung cancer. About the study: Each sample yielded 3.5 million to 4.5 million productive TCRbeta reads on average. Findings and limits, study-wide: Tumor repertoires had a smaller top 100 clone share than normal lung. Significantly higher TCR diversity was found in tumor than normal lung. Tumor TCR diversity, when higher, was linked to shorter survival.

The CDR3 has 14 amino acids. Germline V gene lookup returns CDR1 MNHEY and CDR2 SVGAGI. Comments on this clonotype: Its antigen is as yet unknown. Mismatch with germline at one junction end may stem from a read error.

A modified ARM-PCR protocol with three rounds of nested PCR amplified TCRbeta. Each CDR3 protein gets one entry after TCRdb re-called the multiplex PCR reads with MiXCR. Of some 100,000 distinct CDR3 sequences in the sample, roughly two thirds are singletons; the top ten hold around a fifth. No cell sorting was done before RNA was extracted from the tissue. Distant lung tissue was collected more than 3 cm away from the tumor edge. Sequenced sample: distant non-tumor lung tissue. This clonotype was sampled from a man aged 30 to 45 with non-small cell lung cancer. The chain combines TRBV6-5 with TRBJ1-1; D gene unclear. This chain's CDR3 is CASSYTDTNTEASF. CDR3 coding DNA: TGTGCCAGCAGTTACACCGACACGAACACTGAAGCTTCCTTT.